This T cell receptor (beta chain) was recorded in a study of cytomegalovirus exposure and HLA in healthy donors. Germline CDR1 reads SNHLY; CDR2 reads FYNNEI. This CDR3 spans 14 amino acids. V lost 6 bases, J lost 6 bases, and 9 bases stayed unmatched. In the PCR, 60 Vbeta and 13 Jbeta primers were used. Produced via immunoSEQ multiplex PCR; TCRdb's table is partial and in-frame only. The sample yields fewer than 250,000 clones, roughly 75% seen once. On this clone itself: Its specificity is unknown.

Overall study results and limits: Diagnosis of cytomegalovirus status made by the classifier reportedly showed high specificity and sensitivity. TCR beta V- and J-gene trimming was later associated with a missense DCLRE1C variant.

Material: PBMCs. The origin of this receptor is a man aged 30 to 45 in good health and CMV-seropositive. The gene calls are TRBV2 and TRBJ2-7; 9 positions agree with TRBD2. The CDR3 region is CASRGLRGGGEQYF. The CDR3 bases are TGTGCCAGCAGGGGGTTGCGGGGGGGCGGCGAGCAGTACTTC.